This T cell receptor beta chain is drawn from a study of PD-1 blockade in classical Hodgkin lymphoma. Study-wide findings and caveats: After ASCT, patients who started nivolumab under 1 year later were excluded. By C4D1, diversity of CD4+ TCRs had risen significantly, whereas that of CD8+ TCRs had not.

CDR3 length equals 15 residues. Germline V gene lookup returns CDR1 MDHEN and CDR2 SYDVKM. The junction had 3 bases not matched to a gene; V was cut back by 6 bases and J by 3 bases. Time point noted: cycle 4 day 1 (C4D1), after more than five weeks of nivolumab. With no exception, relapse followed autologous stem cell transplantation in all patients, and brentuximab vedotin exposure varied. Best outcomes ranged across complete response, partial response and progressive disease. Libraries were prepared by immunoSEQ multiplex PCR; TCRdb keeps only in-frame clonotypes and omits some of them. The sample shows some 48,000 clones, 80% of them seen only once. Turning to this clone: What it binds is not known.

This material consisted of peripheral blood mononuclear cells (PBMCs), taken before the fourth cycle of nivolumab. The receptor was derived from a human donor with classical Hodgkin lymphoma. V gene TRBV28 combines with J gene TRBJ2-2, with TRBD1 identical over 11 bases. The CDR3 here is CASSSGQGDTGELFF. Here the CDR3 DNA reads TGTGCCAGCAGCTCGGGACAGGGGGACACCGGGGAGCTGTTTTTT.